This T cell receptor (beta chain) originates from a study of blood T cells in healthy people across ages. It was with a sample-barcoded 5' primer and a J-beta primer mix that a second PCR of roughly 7 to 12 cycles was run. TCRdb reprocessed the 5' RACE reads via MiXCR and lists one record per CDR3 protein. The table includes over 1.5 million distinct CDR3 sequences, roughly 50% detected once. The germline V gene has CDR1 LNHNV and CDR2 YYDKDF (reference sequence). Germline trimming cut 9 bases from V and 6 bases from J; bases unmatched to any gene: 10. This CDR3 has 15 amino acids. The table lists this clonotype with a few counts.

The sequenced sample was blood. V usage is TRBV15 and J usage is TRBJ2-2; 10 bases fit TRBD1. The sequence was collected from a woman in her thirties or forties in good health. This CDR3 reads CATNRDRGNPGELFF. The CDR3, as DNA: TGTGCCACGAACCGGGACAGGGGTAACCCCGGGGAGCTGTTTTTT.